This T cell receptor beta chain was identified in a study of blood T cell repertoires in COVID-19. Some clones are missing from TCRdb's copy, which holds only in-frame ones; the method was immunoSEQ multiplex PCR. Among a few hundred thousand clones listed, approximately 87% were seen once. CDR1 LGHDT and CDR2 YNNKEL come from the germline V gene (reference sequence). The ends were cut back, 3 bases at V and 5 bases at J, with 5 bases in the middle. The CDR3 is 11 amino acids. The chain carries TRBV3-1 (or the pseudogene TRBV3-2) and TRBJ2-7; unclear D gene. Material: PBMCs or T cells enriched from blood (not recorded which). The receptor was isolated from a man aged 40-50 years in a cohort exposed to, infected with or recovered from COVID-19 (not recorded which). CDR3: CASSQSNEQYF. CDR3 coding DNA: TGTGCCAGCAGCCAGAGCAACGAGCAGTACTTC.